A single T cell receptor beta chain is shown here with its context. Source study methods: Using reference gene primer amplification, nucleated cell counts were estimated. The assay was immunoSEQ multiplex PCR, and TCRdb's table has in-frame clones only and misses some. That table supplies the V and J calls and clone size; D and trimming were determined from the DNA. The top ten hold about 2.7% of the sample, which has about 170,000 clones, approximately 84% seen once. This specimen belongs to a study of blood T cell repertoires in COVID-19. Study summary: PBMCs, B-cell-depleted T cells, or T cells were the source of the cDNA or gDNA that made up the material.

Trimming took off 1 base at V and 0 bases at J, with 13 bases between the two ends. The germline CDR1 and CDR2 sequences are LGHDT and YNNKEL (reference sequence). The CDR3 sequence is 16 residues long. The chain joins TRBV3-1 (or the pseudogene TRBV3-2) to TRBJ2-7, with D tentatively TRBD2 (5 bases). The receptor was derived from a human donor with acute or convalescent COVID-19. The donor label of this sample is uncertain. Sequenced material: peripheral blood. CDR3: CASSQGGKKSSYEQYF. The DNA of the CDR3 is TGTGCCAGCAGCCAAGGAGGGAAGAAGAGCTCCTACGAGCAGTACTTC.